The 28 T cell receptor beta chains below come from one sample, sequenced in a study of CD8+ T cells in alopecia areata (dated by TCRdb to 2016 to 2019). The treatment or condition label for this specimen denotes: oral pan-JAK inhibitor, 5-10 mg twice daily. Libraries were constructed by the immunoSEQ multiplex PCR assay. RNA was extracted from all samples and reverse transcribed into cDNA, which served as template for TCR sequencing. TCRdb retrieved this table from immuneACCESS and kept in-frame rearrangements only. Not all clones are present; in checked studies, unresolved V genes account for under half, and no reason is known for the remainder. The sample table lists hundreds of thousands of clones, approximately 65% of them with a count of one. The ten largest clones represent roughly 1.2% of the sample. The sample in question was CD4+ T cells sorted from blood, obtained at approximately week 45, from a patient treated with tofacitinib. All receptors come from a human donor with alopecia areata.

The chain carries TRBV13 and TRBJ2-2; D not resolved. V shed 6 bases and J shed 6 bases, with 8 bases lying between them. The CDR3 runs 12 residues. Germline CDR1 and CDR2: PRHDT and FYEKMQ (reference sequence). The CDR3 DNA reads as TGTGCCAGCAGACGAAGGGCCGGGGAGCTGTTTTTT. This translates into CASRRRAGELFF. The complete variable domain, with remaining parts taken from reference TRBV13 and TRBJ2-2, reads AAGVIQSPRHLIKEKRETATLKCYPIPRHDTVYWYQQGPGQDPQFLISFYEKMQSDKGSIPDRFSAQQFSDYHSELNMSSLELGDSALYFCASRRRAGELFFGEGSRLTVL.

This chain uses TRBV2 with TRBJ1-2, with no clear D. V was pared by 3 bases and J by 2 bases, with 7 bases between. CDR1 is SNHLY, CDR2 FYNNEI, per germline. The CDR3 consists of 13 residues. The CDR3 is CASSDRRNYGYTF. CDR3 bases: TGTGCCAGCAGTGACAGACGGAACTATGGCTACACCTTC.

The chain couples TRBV2 to TRBJ2-3; no definite D call. This CDR3 is 14 amino acids long. Germline V gene lookup returns CDR1 SNHLY and CDR2 FYNNEI. V gave up 1 base and J gave up 6 bases, with 11 bases separating them. CDR3: CASSEGSLTDTQYF. Here the CDR3 DNA reads TGTGCCAGCAGTGAAGGATCACTCACCGATACGCAGTATTTT.

The chain links TRBV11-2 to TRBJ2-3; D may correspond to TRBD1 or TRBD2 (6 bases each). V gave up 3 bases and J gave up 2 bases, with 12 bases separating them. Germline V gives CDR1 SGHAT, CDR2 FQNNGV. The CDR3 contains 15 residues. The CDR3 DNA sequence: TGTGCCAGCAGCTTCGAGGGGGGAAACACAGATACGCAGTATTTT. As protein: CASSFEGGNTDTQYF.

The V and J genes are TRBV29-1 and TRBJ1-5; 9 bases are shared with TRBD1. Germline V lookup: CDR1 SQVTM, CDR2 ANQGSEA. After removal of 5 bases from V and 7 bases from J, the junction contained 9 bases not matched to a gene. The CDR3 has 14 residues. The CDR3 DNA reads as TGCAGCGTTAAGGCACAGGGGGCTGGACAGCCCCAGCATTTT. Its translation is CSVKAQGAGQPQHF.

This clone was counted between two and nine times. This chain uses TRBV10-3 with TRBJ2-3; TRBD2 agrees at 13 bases. CDR1 is ENHRY, CDR2 SYGVKD, per germline. There are 18 residues in the CDR3. The V and J ends lost 0 bases and 6 bases, in that order; junction bases with no gene match: 9. CDR3: CAISESETSGGLRDTQYF. In DNA form, the CDR3 reads TGTGCCATCAGTGAGTCGGAGACTAGCGGGGGGCTTAGGGATACGCAGTATTTT.

The chain employs TRBV7-9 and TRBJ2-1; 9 positions match TRBD2. CDR1 SEHNR and CDR2 FQNEAQ come from the germline V gene (reference sequence). The CDR3 extends over 17 amino acids. V was clipped by 5 bases and J by 1 base; unmatched bases: 9. This CDR3 reads CASSHRLAETSYNEQFF. The CDR3 DNA reads as TGTGCCAGCAGCCACAGACTAGCGGAGACTTCCTACAATGAGCAGTTCTTC.

J is TRBJ2-2 and V is TRBV27, with 9 bases matching TRBD1. The CDR3 has 16 amino acids. V was pared by 5 bases and J by 3 bases, with 7 bases of the junction left unmatched. Germline values: CDR1 MNHEY, CDR2 SMNVEV (reference sequence). The CDR3 DNA reads as TGTGCCAGCAGTCCTCGGGACAGGGTAGACACCGGGGAGCTGTTTTTT. Amino acid sequence: CASSPRDRVDTGELFF.

This clone has only a few counts. The chain links TRBV5-1 to TRBJ2-7; D is undetermined. Germline CDR1 is SGHRS and CDR2 is YFSETQ. The length of the CDR3 is 11 residues. V was clipped by 7 bases and J by 5 bases, with 10 bases between them. The CDR3 loop reads CASGNVHEQYF. The CDR3, as DNA: TGCGCCAGCGGGAATGTCCACGAGCAGTACTTC. Variable domain in full (rest from reference TRBV5-1 and TRBJ2-7): KAGVTQTPRYLIKTRGQQVTLSCSPISGHRSVSWYQQTPGQGLQFLFEYFSETQRNKGNFPGRFSGRQFSNSRSEMNVSTLELGDSALYLCASGNVHEQYFGPGTRLTVT.

The J gene is TRBJ2-3, the V gene TRBV7-2; 8 nucleotides agree with TRBD2. The trim removed 6 bases at V and 5 bases at J, leaving 10 bases unmatched. Germline assignment: CDR1 SGHTA and CDR2 FQGNSA. This CDR3 comprises 15 residues. CDR3 loop: CASSGMAGGGDTQYF. Written as DNA, the CDR3 is TGTGCCAGCAGTGGGATGGCGGGGGGAGGAGATACGCAGTATTTT.

The gene calls are TRBV2 and TRBJ1-1, with 9 bases matching TRBD1. Germline loops: CDR1 SNHLY, CDR2 FYNNEI. V lost 6 bases to trimming and J lost 1 base; unmatched junction nucleotides: 3. The CDR3 is 14 residues long. CDR3 bases: TGTGCCAGCAGGGGGACAGGGAGGAACACTGAAGCTTTCTTT. This codes for CASRGTGRNTEAFF.

The chain recombines TRBV7-6 with TRBJ1-1; TRBD1 agrees at 10 bases. CDR1 SGHVS and CDR2 FNYEAQ come from the germline V gene. There are 14 residues in the CDR3. The trim removed 5 bases at V and 11 bases at J, leaving 11 bases unmatched. The CDR3 sequence is CASSEGTGAKGAFF. DNA for the CDR3: TGTGCCAGCAGCGAAGGGACAGGGGCCAAGGGGGCTTTCTTT.

The CDR3 DNA reads as TGCGCCAGCAGCTTGGAGGGAAATGAAGAGACCCAGTACTTC. This gives the protein CASSLEGNEETQYF. The chain uses TRBV5-1 and TRBJ2-5; D is uncertain. The CDR3 contains 14 residues. The V gene lost 0 bases and the J gene lost 3 bases, with 9 bases spanning the gap. Looked up from germline, CDR1 is SGHRS and CDR2 is YFSETQ.

This chain connects TRBV4-1 to TRBJ2-7; D is unresolved. Germline CDR1 and CDR2: MGHRA and YSYEKL. The ends were cut back, 4 bases at V and 1 base at J, with 8 bases in the middle. The CDR3 is 13 residues long. The CDR3: CASSLGPSYEQYF. Written as DNA, the CDR3 is TGCGCCAGCAGCCTAGGTCCATCCTACGAGCAGTACTTC.

The V and J genes are TRBV20-1 and TRBJ2-5; D ambiguous. Trimming left V 3 bases short and J 4 bases short, with 6 bases between. CDR1 is DFQATT and CDR2 is SNEGSKA in the germline V gene (reference sequence). There are 11 residues in the CDR3. For the CDR3, the DNA is TGCAGTGCTAGTCCGCCAGAGACCCAGTACTTC. Its translation: CSASPPETQYF.

This chain connects TRBV29-1 to TRBJ1-1; D may be TRBD1 (5 bases). Germline CDR1 SQVTM, CDR2 ANQGSEA. The CDR3 sequence is 14 residues long. Deletions cut 1 base from V and 4 bases from J, with 13 bases between. CDR3 protein: CSVEVKWGSTEAFF. The DNA for the CDR3 is TGCAGCGTTGAAGTTAAGTGGGGCAGCACTGAAGCTTTCTTT.

CDR3: CASSLQGGTEAFF. CDR3 DNA sequence: TGTGCCAGCAGCTTACAGGGAGGCACTGAAGCTTTCTTT. The rearrangement uses TRBV7-3 and TRBJ1-1, with D maybe TRBD1 (5 bases). Trimming removed 2 bases at V and 4 bases at J, with 8 bases between. The CDR3 runs 13 residues. Germline V lookup: CDR1 SGHTA, CDR2 FQGTGA.

This chain's CDR3 is CASSQEGLAGEDTQYF. In nucleotides, the CDR3 is TGCGCCAGCAGCCAAGAGGGACTAGCGGGGGAAGATACGCAGTATTTT. The chain is built from TRBV4-3 and TRBJ2-3; TRBD2 matches at 14 bases. Looked up from germline, CDR1 is LGHNA and CDR2 is YSLEER. The length of the CDR3 is 16 residues. V trimming: 0 bases; J trimming: 5 bases; junction bases outside the gene matches: 1.

As regards this clone: Other DNA sequences in the same sample also yield this CDR3. This sequence joins TRBV20-1 and TRBJ1-1, with unresolved D. CDR1 and CDR2 (germline): DFQATT, SNEGSKA (reference sequence). Trimming removed 1 base at V and 4 bases at J, with 4 bases between. This CDR3 is built from 11 residues. In nucleotides, the CDR3 is TGCAGTGCTAGAGGGGGCACTGAAGCTTTCTTT. Residues: CSARGGTEAFF.

This chain connects TRBV27 to TRBJ1-2, with D perhaps TRBD1 (6 bases). The length of the CDR3 is 16 residues. CDR1 MNHEY and CDR2 SMNVEV come from the germline V gene (reference sequence). V gave up 6 bases and J gave up 0 bases, with 17 bases separating them. This CDR3 is CASSNVRRGPNYGYTF. In DNA form, the CDR3 reads TGTGCCAGCAGCAACGTCCGCAGGGGTCCTAACTATGGCTACACCTTC.

This clone has just a few counts. V usage is TRBV10-3 and J usage is TRBJ2-1, with TRBD2 matching 8 bases. Trimming at V came to 5 bases and at J to 1 base, leaving 1 base not matched to a gene. The CDR3 is 14 residues long. CDR1 is ENHRY and CDR2 is SYGVKD in the germline V gene. CDR3 region: CAISSGGSYNEQFF. CDR3 nucleotide sequence: TGTGCCATCAGTAGCGGGGGTTCCTACAATGAGCAGTTCTTC.

The chain combines TRBV5-6 with TRBJ2-6; D gene uncertain. In germline, CDR1 is SGHDT, CDR2 YYEEEE. The V and J ends lost 4 bases and 4 bases respectively, with 12 bases between them. The CDR3 is 15 amino acids. The CDR3 DNA is TGTGCCAGCAGCCCTTCGGTAGCAGGGGCCAACGTCCTGACTTTC. Its translation is CASSPSVAGANVLTF.

The genes are TRBV4-1 and TRBJ1-2, with 8 bases identical to TRBD1. Per the germline V gene, CDR1 is MGHRA and CDR2 is YSYEKL. The trim removed 3 bases at V and 6 bases at J, leaving 6 bases unmatched. The CDR3 extends over 14 amino acids. CDR3 amino acids: CASSQSTTGDGYTF. CDR3 coding DNA: TGCGCCAGCAGCCAGTCCACGACAGGGGATGGCTACACCTTC.

This clone has at least ten counts. The CDR3 region is CASSSKRGSTDTQYF. The CDR3 nucleotides read TGTGCCAGCAGCTCAAAGCGGGGGAGCACAGATACGCAGTATTTT. The chain uses TRBV7-2 and TRBJ2-3; TRBD2 aligns across 8 bases. The CDR3 is made up of 15 amino acids. The trim removed 4 bases at V and 0 bases at J, leaving 3 bases unmatched. Germline V gives CDR1 SGHTA, CDR2 FQGNSA.

The rearrangement links TRBV27 to TRBJ1-2; TRBD1 matches at 7 bases. This CDR3 is built from 13 residues. Germline-derived CDR1 and CDR2 are MNHEY and SMNVEV (reference sequence). V gave up 4 bases and J gave up 3 bases; unmatched junction bases: 2. The CDR3 coding sequence is TGTGCCAGCAGTTCAACAGGGGACTATGGCTACACCTTC. Amino acid sequence: CASSSTGDYGYTF.

This chain links TRBV10-3 with TRBJ2-7, with no clear D. From germline, CDR1 is ENHRY and CDR2 SYGVKD. Trimming removed 3 bases from V and 1 base from J, with 7 bases in between. This CDR3 has 13 amino acids. In DNA, the CDR3 is TGTGCCATCAGTGAAGGTGTATCCTACGAGCAGTACTTC. Its protein is CAISEGVSYEQYF.

The chain recombines TRBV27 with TRBJ1-1, with D uncertain. V shed 4 bases and J shed 3 bases, with 9 bases lying between them. There are 13 residues in the CDR3. Germline V gives CDR1 MNHEY, CDR2 SMNVEV (reference sequence). In DNA form, the CDR3 reads TGTGCCAGCAGTTCACGCCCAGACACTGAAGCTTTCTTT. Its protein product is CASSSRPDTEAFF.

This clone has a count of ten or more. V gene TRBV29-1 combines with J gene TRBJ2-4; 7 bases are shared with TRBD1. V shed 8 bases and J 3 bases; nucleotides not matched to a gene: 4. Germline V lookup: CDR1 SQVTM, CDR2 ANQGSEA. The CDR3 runs 12 residues. The CDR3 DNA sequence: TGCAGCACCCGGGACAGCAAAAACATTCAGTACTTC. Amino acid sequence: CSTRDSKNIQYF.